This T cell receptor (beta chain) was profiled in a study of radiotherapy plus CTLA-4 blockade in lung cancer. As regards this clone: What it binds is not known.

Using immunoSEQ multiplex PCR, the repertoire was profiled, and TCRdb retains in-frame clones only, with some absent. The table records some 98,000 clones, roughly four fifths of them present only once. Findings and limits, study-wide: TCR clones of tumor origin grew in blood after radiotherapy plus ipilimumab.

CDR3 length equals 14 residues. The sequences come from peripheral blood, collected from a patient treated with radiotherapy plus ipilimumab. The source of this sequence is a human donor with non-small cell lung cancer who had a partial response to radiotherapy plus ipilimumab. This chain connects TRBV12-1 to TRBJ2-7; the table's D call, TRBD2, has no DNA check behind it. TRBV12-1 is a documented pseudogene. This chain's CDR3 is CASTPPGLRYEQYF. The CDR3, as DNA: TGTGCCAGCACCCCCCCGGGACTCCGCTACGAGCAGTACTTC.